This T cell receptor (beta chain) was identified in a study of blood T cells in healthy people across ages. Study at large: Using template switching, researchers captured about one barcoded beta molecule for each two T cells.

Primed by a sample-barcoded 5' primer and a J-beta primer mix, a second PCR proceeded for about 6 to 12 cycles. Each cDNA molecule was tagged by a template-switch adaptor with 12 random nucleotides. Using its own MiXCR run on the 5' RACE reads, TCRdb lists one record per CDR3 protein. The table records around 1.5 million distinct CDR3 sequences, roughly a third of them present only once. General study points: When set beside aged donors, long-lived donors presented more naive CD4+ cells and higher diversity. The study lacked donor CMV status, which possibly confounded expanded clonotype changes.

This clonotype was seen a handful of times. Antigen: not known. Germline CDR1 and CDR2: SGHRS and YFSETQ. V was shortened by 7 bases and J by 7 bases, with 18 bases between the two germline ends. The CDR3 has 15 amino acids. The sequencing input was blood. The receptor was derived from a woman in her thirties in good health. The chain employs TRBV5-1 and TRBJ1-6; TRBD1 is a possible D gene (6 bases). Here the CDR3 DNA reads TGCGCCAGCGCGTTCCTGACAGGCTCGAATTCACCCCTCCACTTT. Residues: CASAFLTGSNSPLHF.